This is a list of T cell receptor beta chains from one sample in a study of T cell repertoires in ileal Crohn's disease. The assay was immunoSEQ multiplex PCR, and TCRdb's table has in-frame clones only and misses some. The sample holds 5,500 to 8,500 clones; roughly 88% are singletons and the top ten take 8% to 9.5%. Sequenced sample: ileal tissue. The receptor source for this set is an adult with Crohn's disease. Both conserved end residues are part of each CDR3. D genes are given only for firm matches. Clone size is not always given. Where it is, it says once, few, many or a class for expanded clones.

abundance	d_gene	j_gene	v_gene	CDR3nt	CDR3aa
NA	NA	TRBJ1-2	TRBV11-3	TGTGCCAGCAGCTTAGGGGCAGACTATGGCTACACCTTC	CASSLGADYGYTF
NA	TRBD1	TRBJ2-7	TRBV27	TGTGCCAGCAGTTTAAAAGGACAGGCTTACGAGCAGTACTTC	CASSLKGQAYEQYF
NA	NA	TRBJ2-1	TRBV5-8	TGTGCCAGCAGCTTATTCCGGGAGTCCAATGAGCAGTTCTTC	CASSLFRESNEQFF
NA	NA	TRBJ2-7	TRBV11-2	TGTGCCAGCAGCTTAGGCCGCAACCTGATCGGCGAGCAGTACTTC	CASSLGRNLIGEQYF
NA	NA	TRBJ2-7	TRBV6-1	TGTGCCAGCACTGTGACAGACCGATTTTACGAGCAGTACTTC	CASTVTDRFYEQYF
NA	NA	TRBJ1-1	TRBV5-1	TGCGCCAGCAGCTTGGGGTCGAATAGTATGAACACTGAAGCTTTCTTT	CASSLGSNSMNTEAFF
NA	TRBD1	TRBJ1-5	TRBV27	TGTGCCAGCAGGACTGGACAGGGACAGCAGCCCCAGCATTTT	CASRTGQGQQPQHF
NA	NA	TRBJ2-5	TRBV27	TGTGTCTCAAGGGAGTTGGTTTACCAAGAGACCCAGTACTTC	CVSRELVYQETQYF
NA	NA	TRBJ1-4	TRBV18	TGTGCCAGCTCACCAGCGGGGACGGAGGGTGAAAAACTGTTTTTT	CASSPAGTEGEKLFF
NA	NA	TRBJ2-4	TRBV10-2	TGCGCCAGCAGTGAGTCGATTCAGTTAATAGCCAAAAACATTCAGTACTTC	CASSESIQLIAKNIQYF
NA	TRBD1	TRBJ1-1	TRBV28	TGTGCCAGCAGTTTAACAGGGGGCACGACTGAAGCTTTCTTT	CASSLTGGTTEAFF
NA	TRBD2	TRBJ2-7	TRBV10-3	TGTGCCATCAGAAGACTAGCGGGAGAGGACGAGCAGTACTTC	CAIRRLAGEDEQYF
NA	TRBD1	TRBJ1-2	TRBV20-1	TGCAGTGGAACAGGGGGACATGGCTACACCTTC	CSGTGGHGYTF
NA	TRBD1	TRBJ2-1	TRBV2	TGTGCCAGCAGTCCCGGGACAGGGGCCTACAATGAGCAGTTCTTC	CASSPGTGAYNEQFF
NA	TRBD1	TRBJ1-5	TRBV19	TGTGCCAGTAGCCAGACAGGGGATAGCAATCAGCCCCAGCATTTT	CASSQTGDSNQPQHF
NA	NA	TRBJ2-1	TRBV29-1	TGCAGCGTTGACAGACCAGGGGTTAACGGACGGGAGCAGTTCTTC	CSVDRPGVNGREQFF
NA	TRBD1	TRBJ2-7	TRBV19	TGTGCCAGTACACGGACAGGGGGAGTTGGCGAGCAGTACTTC	CASTRTGGVGEQYF
NA	NA	TRBJ2-5	TRBV7-2	TGTGCCAGCAGCTTAGATGCAGGGGTAGAGACCCAGTACTTC	CASSLDAGVETQYF
NA	TRBD1	TRBJ1-1	TRBV6-1	TGTGCCAGCCTACAGGGGGAGAACACTGAAGCTTTCTTT	CASLQGENTEAFF
NA	NA	TRBJ2-7	TRBV4-2	TGTGCCAGCAGCCAAGATCTCCTAGGGGACTACGAGCAGTACTTC	CASSQDLLGDYEQYF
NA	TRBD1	TRBJ1-1	TRBV25-1	TGTGCCAGCAGTGAATATAGCGGACAGGGAGGTAGCACTGAAGCTTTCTTT	CASSEYSGQGGSTEAFF
NA	TRBD1	TRBJ1-3	TRBV11-2	TGTGCCAGCAGCTTAGCTTCAGGGGGTTTTGGAAACACCATATATTTT	CASSLASGGFGNTIYF
NA	TRBD2	TRBJ2-1	TRBV9	TGTGCCAGCAGCCTGGGGAGGGGTCGGTACAATGAGCAGTTCTTC	CASSLGRGRYNEQFF
once	TRBD1	TRBJ2-1	TRBV6-1	TGTGCCAGCAGCCTTGGACAGGGGGACGATGAGCAGTTCTTC	CASSLGQGDDEQFF
NA	TRBD2	TRBJ2-2	TRBV4-2	TGTGCCAGCAGCCAAGATCTAGCGGGCACCGGGGAGCTGTTTTTT	CASSQDLAGTGELFF
few	TRBD1	TRBJ2-5	TRBV19	TGTGCCAGTACCTCTACAGGGGAGAACCAAGAGACCCAGTACTTC	CASTSTGENQETQYF
NA	NA	TRBJ2-3	TRBV7-3	TGTGCCAGCAGCTCCACCGGGACTCTGCCGATGGCTACGCAGTATTTT	CASSSTGTLPMATQYF
NA	NA	TRBJ2-3	TRBV5-1	TGCGCCAGCAGCGGCGCAGGGATGGGAACAGATACGCAGTATTTT	CASSGAGMGTDTQYF
NA	TRBD1	TRBJ2-1	TRBV7-9	TGTGCCAGCAGCTCCCGGGACAGGGTATACAATGAGCAGTTCTTC	CASSSRDRVYNEQFF
few	TRBD2	TRBJ2-1	TRBV10-2	TGCGCCTGTAAGCGGGAGGGCCACAATGAGCAGTTCTTC	CACKREGHNEQFF
NA	NA	TRBJ1-5	TRBV27	TGTGCCAGCAGTTTCGGGGGTCAGCGGCCCCAGCATTTT	CASSFGGQRPQHF
NA	NA	TRBJ2-7	TRBV7-6	TGTGCCAGCAGCTTAACCGGGACCTACGAGCAGTACTTC	CASSLTGTYEQYF
NA	NA	TRBJ2-7	TRBV6-6	TGTGCCAGCAGTTACTCGCGACAGTACTCCTACGAGCAGTACTTC	CASSYSRQYSYEQYF
NA	NA	TRBJ1-1	TRBV5-1	TGCGCCAGCAGCGGGAATCAGGGAAGTGGAGCTTTCTTT	CASSGNQGSGAFF
NA	NA	TRBJ2-7	TRBV7-9	TGTGCCAGCAGCGTTGCGTCCTACGAGCAGTACTTC	CASSVASYEQYF
NA	NA	TRBJ2-3	TRBV5-1	TGCGCCAGCAGCACTAATCCAGAACGGGATACGCAGTATTTT	CASSTNPERDTQYF
NA	TRBD1	TRBJ2-1	TRBV11-3	TGTGCCAGCAGCTTTGGGGACAGGGCCGAGCAGTTCTTC	CASSFGDRAEQFF
NA	TRBD1	TRBJ2-7	TRBV5-1	TGCGCCAGCAGTTCGGGACAGGGTTCTTACGAGCAGTACTTC	CASSSGQGSYEQYF
NA	NA	TRBJ2-7	TRBV21-1	TGTGCCAGCAGCACGAGAACCCCGGGACTAGCGGAACCCACCTACGAGCAGTACTTC	CASSTRTPGLAEPTYEQYF
NA	NA	TRBJ2-5	TRBV5-1	TGCGCCAGCAGCTCCGGGCGGGGTTCTCAAGAGACCCAGTACTTC	CASSSGRGSQETQYF
NA	TRBD1	TRBJ1-1	TRBV7-9	TGTGCCAGCGGCACATCCGGGACAGGGGGCACTGAAGCTTTCTTT	CASGTSGTGGTEAFF
once	TRBD2	TRBJ2-3	TRBV6-4	TGTGCCAGCAGTGAAGCTAGCGGGAGCACAGATACGCAGTATTTT	CASSEASGSTDTQYF
NA	NA	TRBJ2-6	TRBV5-1	TGCGCCAGCAGCTTGGATGGGGGACTTGGGGCCAACGTCCTGACTTTC	CASSLDGGLGANVLTF
NA	NA	TRBJ2-2	TRBV5-1	TGCGCCAGCAGCGCCAGGGACACCGGGGAGCTGTTTTTT	CASSARDTGELFF
NA	TRBD1	TRBJ2-1	TRBV5-1	TGCGCCAGCAGCCCGGGACAGGGGCCCTACAATGAGCAGTTCTTC	CASSPGQGPYNEQFF
NA	TRBD2	TRBJ2-1	TRBV6-5	TGTGCCAGCAGGGCTAGCGGGGCAAACAATGAGCAGTTCTTC	CASRASGANNEQFF
NA	TRBD1	TRBJ1-1	TRBV18	TGTGCCAGCTCACCGGGGACAGCGAGGGCTGAAGCTTTCTTT	CASSPGTARAEAFF
NA	TRBD2	TRBJ2-1	TRBV6-6	TGTGCCAGCAGCCGACTAGGGACTACTGCCTACAATGAGCAGTTCTTC	CASSRLGTTAYNEQFF
NA	NA	TRBJ1-5	TRBV19	TGTGCCAGTAGCACAGGGACCAAGATTAGCAATCAGCCCCAGCATTTT	CASSTGTKISNQPQHF
NA	NA	TRBJ2-5	TRBV25-1	TGTGCCAGCAGTGAATTCTCGGGCACAGGCCAAGAGACCCAGTACTTC	CASSEFSGTGQETQYF
NA	TRBD1	TRBJ1-2	TRBV7-9	TGTGCCAGCAGCTTAGCCGGGACAGATCATGGCTACACCTTC	CASSLAGTDHGYTF
NA	NA	TRBJ2-1	TRBV5-4	TGTGCCAGCAGCTTGGAAGGTAGCTTCCGTACATTCTTC	CASSLEGSFRTFF
once	NA	TRBJ1-1	TRBV4-2	TGTGCCAGCAGCCAAGATCTCAGGTGGTCAGTCACTGAAGCTTTCTTT	CASSQDLRWSVTEAFF
NA	NA	TRBJ1-4	TRBV27	TGTGCCAGCAGTTTAGGGCCCCCCGGAGGGCCCAATGAAAAACTGTTTTTT	CASSLGPPGGPNEKLFF
NA	TRBD1	TRBJ1-2	TRBV7-9	TGTGCCAGCAGCCAGAGGACAGGTGGCTACACCTTC	CASSQRTGGYTF
NA	TRBD2	TRBJ2-3	TRBV25-1	TGTGCCAGCAGTGCCCGAAGCGGGAGTAATTGGACGCAGTATTTT	CASSARSGSNWTQYF